This TCR beta chain was captured by sequencing in a study of CD8 T cells in Susac syndrome. The CDR3 runs to 18 residues. The V and J ends lost 1 base and 0 bases respectively, with 15 bases between them. Looked up from germline, CDR1 is KGHSH and CDR2 is LQKENI. An amount of RNA that ranged from about 0.45 to 1 ug was reverse transcribed with random hexamers. In TCRdb, the immunoSEQ multiplex PCR reads were re-called with MiXCR into one record per CDR3 protein. The sample yields about 250,000 distinct CDR3 sequences, about 94% seen once. The multiple sclerosis control group comprised treatment-naive patients with stable or active relapsing-remitting disease.

This chain links TRBV18 with TRBJ1-4; tentatively, D is TRBD1 (5 bases). The clonotype was recovered from a human donor with multiple sclerosis. Sample: CD4+ T cells from PBMCs. The CDR3 reads CASSPLGQGASTNEKLFF. The CDR3, as DNA: TGTGCCAGCTCACCACTCGGTCAGGGCGCCTCAACTAATGAAAAACTGTTTTTT.